This TCR beta chain was sequenced during a study of blood T cell repertoires in COVID-19. The data were produced by immunoSEQ multiplex PCR, yet TCRdb's version contains in-frame clones alone and is incomplete. The table includes fewer than 150,000 clones, around 88% detected once. With 5 bases removed from V and 0 bases from J, the gap between germline ends came to 8 bases. In germline, CDR1 is LNHDA, CDR2 SQIVND (reference sequence). This CDR3 comprises 13 residues. This sequence joins TRBV19 and TRBJ2-7; D ambiguous. This clonotype was obtained from a woman between 45 and 60 years old who had recovered from COVID-19. What was sequenced was peripheral blood. The CDR3 sequence: CASSQPSSYEQYF. Written as DNA, the CDR3 is TGTGCCAGTAGTCAACCGAGCTCCTACGAGCAGTACTTC.